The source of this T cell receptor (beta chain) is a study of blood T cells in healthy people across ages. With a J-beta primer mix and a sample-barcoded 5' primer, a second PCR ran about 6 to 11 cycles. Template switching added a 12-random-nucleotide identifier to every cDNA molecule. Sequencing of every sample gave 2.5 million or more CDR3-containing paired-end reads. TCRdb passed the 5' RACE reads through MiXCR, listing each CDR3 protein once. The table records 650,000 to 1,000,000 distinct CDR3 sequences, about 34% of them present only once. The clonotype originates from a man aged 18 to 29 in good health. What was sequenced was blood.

CDR3 sequence: CASSLVDGAGNTIYF. The CDR3 nucleotides read TGTGCCAGCAGCTTAGTTGACGGAGCTGGAAACACCATATATTTT. J is TRBJ1-3 and V is TRBV11-2; no reliable D call. The CDR3 sequence is 15 residues long. CDR1 and CDR2 (germline): SGHAT, FQNNGV. V was clipped by 1 base and J by 2 bases, with 9 bases between them.